This T cell receptor beta chain is from a study of cytomegalovirus exposure and HLA in healthy donors. This CDR3 is built from 17 residues. Germline lookup yields CDR1 ENHRY and CDR2 SYGVKD. V gave up 6 bases and J gave up 10 bases; unmatched junction bases: 14. Worth noting for this clone: As yet, its antigen is unknown.

Use of 60 Vbeta and 13 Jbeta primers characterized the PCR. Using immunoSEQ multiplex PCR, the repertoire was profiled, and TCRdb retains in-frame clones only, with some absent. The table records roughly 120,000 clones, 81% of them present only once. Study results and limitations: Sequences of the TCR beta chain were said to predict the HLA-A and HLA-B alleles of most subjects accurately. Earlier analysis found most TCR beta V segments productive about 90% or about 30% of the time. Later analysis identified several of the most significant clusters that appeared linked to common viral pathogens. Donors were assumed by presence/absence analyses to have roughly uniform sequencing depth.

Source material: PBMCs. This TCR was sampled from a woman younger than 45 in good health and CMV-seronegative. The V call is TRBV10-3, the J call TRBJ2-2; 13 bases fit TRBD2. The CDR3 is CAIRVRGLAGVQEELFF. CDR3 sequence (DNA): TGTGCCATCAGAGTACGTGGACTAGCGGGAGTACAAGAGGAGCTGTTTTTT.